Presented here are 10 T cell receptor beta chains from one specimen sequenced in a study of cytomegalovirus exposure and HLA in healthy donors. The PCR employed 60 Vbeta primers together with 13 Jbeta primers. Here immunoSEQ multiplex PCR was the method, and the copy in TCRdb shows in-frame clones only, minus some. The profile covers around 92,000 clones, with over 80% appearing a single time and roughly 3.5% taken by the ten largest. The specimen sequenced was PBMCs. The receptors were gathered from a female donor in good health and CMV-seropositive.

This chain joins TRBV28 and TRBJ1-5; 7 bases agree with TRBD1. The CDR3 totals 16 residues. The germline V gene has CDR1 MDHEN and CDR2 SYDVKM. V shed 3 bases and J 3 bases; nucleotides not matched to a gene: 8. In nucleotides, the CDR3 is TGTGCCAGCAGTTTCTTTACGGGACAGAACAATCAGCCCCAGCATTTT. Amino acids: CASSFFTGQNNQPQHF.

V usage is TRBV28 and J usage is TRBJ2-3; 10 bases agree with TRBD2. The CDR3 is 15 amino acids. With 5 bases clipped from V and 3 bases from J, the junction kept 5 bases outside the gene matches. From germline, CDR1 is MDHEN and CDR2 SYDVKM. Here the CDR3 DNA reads TGTGCCAGCAGTGCTAGCGGGAGTGGAACAGATACGCAGTATTTT. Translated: CASSASGSGTDTQYF.

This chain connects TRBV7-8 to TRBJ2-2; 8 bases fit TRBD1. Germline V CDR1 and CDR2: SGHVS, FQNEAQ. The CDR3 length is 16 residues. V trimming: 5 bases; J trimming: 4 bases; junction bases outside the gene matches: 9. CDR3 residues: CASSASRQGLTGELFF. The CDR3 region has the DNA TGTGCCAGCAGCGCCAGTCGACAGGGGCTCACCGGGGAGCTGTTTTTT.

The CDR3 DNA is TGTGCCAGCAGCTTAGCCGGAGCAACTAATGAAAAACTGTTTTTT. Translation gives CASSLAGATNEKLFF. This rearrangement joins TRBV11-2 to TRBJ1-4; no definite D call. The CDR3 consists of 15 residues. Trimming removed 1 base from V and 0 bases from J, with 6 bases in between. Germline V lookup: CDR1 SGHAT, CDR2 FQNNGV.

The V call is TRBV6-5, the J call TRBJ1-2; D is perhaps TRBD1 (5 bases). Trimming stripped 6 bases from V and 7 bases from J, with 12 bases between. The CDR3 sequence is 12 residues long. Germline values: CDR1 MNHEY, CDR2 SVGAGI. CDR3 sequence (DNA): TGTGCCAGCAGGAACCCGGGGGGTGGCTACACCTTC. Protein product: CASRNPGGGYTF.

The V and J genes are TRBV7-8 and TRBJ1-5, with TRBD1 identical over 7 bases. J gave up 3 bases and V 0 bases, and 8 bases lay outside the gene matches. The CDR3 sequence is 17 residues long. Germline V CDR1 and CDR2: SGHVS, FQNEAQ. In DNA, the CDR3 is TGTGCCAGCAGCTTAGCGGGACAGAGTTTTAACAATCAGCCCCAGCATTTT. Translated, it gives CASSLAGQSFNNQPQHF. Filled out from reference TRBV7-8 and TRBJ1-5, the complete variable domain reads GAGVSQSPRYKVAKRGQDVALRCDPISGHVSLFWYQQALGQGPEFLTYFQNEAQLDKSGLPSDRFFAERPEGSVSTLKIQRTQQEDSAVYLCASSLAGQSFNNQPQHFGDGTRLSIL.

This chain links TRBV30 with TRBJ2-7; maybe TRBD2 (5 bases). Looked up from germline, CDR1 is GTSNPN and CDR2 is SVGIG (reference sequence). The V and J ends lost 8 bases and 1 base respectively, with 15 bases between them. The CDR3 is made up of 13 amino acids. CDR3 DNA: TGTGCCCTGGAACCGGAGCGGTCCTACGAGCAGTACTTC. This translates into CALEPERSYEQYF.

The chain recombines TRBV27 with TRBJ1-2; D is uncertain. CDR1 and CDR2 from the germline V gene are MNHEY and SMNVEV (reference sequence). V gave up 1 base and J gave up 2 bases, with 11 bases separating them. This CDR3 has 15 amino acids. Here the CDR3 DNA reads TGTGCCAGCAGTTTATTGGGCAGACGAAACTATGGCTACACCTTC. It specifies CASSLLGRRNYGYTF.

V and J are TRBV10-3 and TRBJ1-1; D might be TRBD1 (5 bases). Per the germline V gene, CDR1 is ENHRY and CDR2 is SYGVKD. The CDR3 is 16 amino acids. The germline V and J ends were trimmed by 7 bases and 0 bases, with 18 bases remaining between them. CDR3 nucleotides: TGTGCCATCACCTCGGACACAAGGGGTCTGAACACTGAAGCTTTCTTT. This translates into CAITSDTRGLNTEAFF.

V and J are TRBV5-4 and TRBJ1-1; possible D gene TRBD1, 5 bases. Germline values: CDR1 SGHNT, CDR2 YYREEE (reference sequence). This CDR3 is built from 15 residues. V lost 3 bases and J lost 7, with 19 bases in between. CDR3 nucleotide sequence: TGTGCCAGCAGCTCGTCCATGGGGCAATATTATGAAGCTTTCTTT. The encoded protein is CASSSSMGQYYEAFF.